The 2 T cell receptor beta chains below come from one sample, sequenced in a study of T cell responses to AZD1222 COVID-19 vaccine. Generated by immunoSEQ multiplex PCR, the TCRdb table keeps only in-frame clones and is missing some. The profile shows about 67,000 clones, less than 90% of them singletons. Source: peripheral blood, taken on day 0 of AZD1222 vaccination. All receptors come from an adult in good health.

Regarding this clone: This sequence may be a read error, since a much larger clone differs from it by one base. The chain recombines TRBV27 with TRBJ2-7; 8 bases map to TRBD2. CDR3 size: 13 residues. The junction had 9 bases not matched to a gene; V was cut back by 7 bases and J by 7 bases. CDR1 and CDR2 (germline): MNHEY, SMNVEV (reference sequence). As DNA, the CDR3 is TGTGCCAGCAACCATACCTTAGCGGGGGAGCAGTACTTC. Amino acid sequence: CASNHTLAGEQYF.

The V and J genes are TRBV19 and TRBJ2-1, with D possibly being TRBD2 (7 bases). CDR1 and CDR2 from the germline V gene are LNHDA and SQIVND (reference sequence). The CDR3 sequence is 16 residues long. V was cut by 1 base and J by 5 bases, with 15 bases left in between. The CDR3 region has the DNA TGTGCCAGTAGTATAGGGGCGGGGGCGATTAACAATGAGCAGTTCTTC. Its translation: CASSIGAGAINNEQFF.